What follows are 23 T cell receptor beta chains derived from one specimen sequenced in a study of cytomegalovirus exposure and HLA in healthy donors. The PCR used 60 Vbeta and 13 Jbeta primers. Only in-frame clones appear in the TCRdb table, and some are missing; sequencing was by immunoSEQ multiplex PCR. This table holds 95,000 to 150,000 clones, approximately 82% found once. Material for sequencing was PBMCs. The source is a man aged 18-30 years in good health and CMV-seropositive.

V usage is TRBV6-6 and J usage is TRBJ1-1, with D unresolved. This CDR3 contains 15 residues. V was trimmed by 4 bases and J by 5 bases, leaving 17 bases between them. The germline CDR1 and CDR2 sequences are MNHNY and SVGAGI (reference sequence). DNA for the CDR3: TGTGCCAGCAGTTCCCCCTTAGGCGGAATAACTGAAGCTTTCTTT. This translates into CASSSPLGGITEAFF.

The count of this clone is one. CDR3 bases: TGTGCCAGAATGGACTCAGATGAAAAACTGTTTTTT. This translates into CARMDSDEKLFF. The chain combines TRBV5-3 with TRBJ1-4; the D is unclear. TRBV5-3 is noted as an ORF with a role that remains uncertain. Trimming took off 6 bases at V and 6 bases at J, with 9 bases between the two ends. The CDR3 totals 12 residues.

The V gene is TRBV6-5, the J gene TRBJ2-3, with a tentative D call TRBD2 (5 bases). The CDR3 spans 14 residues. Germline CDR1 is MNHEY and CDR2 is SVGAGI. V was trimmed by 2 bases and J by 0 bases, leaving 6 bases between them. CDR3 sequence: CASSYGESTDTQYF. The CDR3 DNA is TGTGCCAGCAGTTACGGGGAGAGCACAGATACGCAGTATTTT.

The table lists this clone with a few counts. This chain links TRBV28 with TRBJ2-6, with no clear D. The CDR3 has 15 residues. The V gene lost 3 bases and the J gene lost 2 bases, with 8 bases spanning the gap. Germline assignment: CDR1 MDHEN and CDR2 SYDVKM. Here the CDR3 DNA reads TGTGCCAGCAGTTTTACGGTGGCTGGGGCCAACGTCCTGACTTTC. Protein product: CASSFTVAGANVLTF.

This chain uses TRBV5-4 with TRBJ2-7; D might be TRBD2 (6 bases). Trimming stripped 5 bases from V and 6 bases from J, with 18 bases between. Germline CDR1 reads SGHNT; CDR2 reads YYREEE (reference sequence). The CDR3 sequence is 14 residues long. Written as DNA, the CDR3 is TGTGCCAGCAGTCCTGCGGGACCCTTCACCGAGCAGTACTTC. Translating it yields CASSPAGPFTEQYF.

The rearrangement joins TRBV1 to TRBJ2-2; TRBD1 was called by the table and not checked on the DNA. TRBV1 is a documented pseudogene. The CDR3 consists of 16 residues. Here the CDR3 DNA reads TGCACCAGCAGCCAAGAAAAGACAGGGTGGACCGGGGAGCTGTTTTTT. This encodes CTSSQEKTGWTGELFF.

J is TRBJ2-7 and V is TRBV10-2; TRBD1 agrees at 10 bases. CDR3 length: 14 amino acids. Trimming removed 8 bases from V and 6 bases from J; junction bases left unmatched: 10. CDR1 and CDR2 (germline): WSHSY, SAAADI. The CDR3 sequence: CASRLGQGVGEQYF. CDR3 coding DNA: TGCGCCAGCCGACTAGGACAGGGGGTAGGCGAGCAGTACTTC.

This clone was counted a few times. The CDR3 protein is CATRLRDRAEEQFF. CDR3 nucleotides: TGTGCCACTCGTCTCCGGGACAGGGCGGAAGAGCAGTTCTTC. The chain couples TRBV19 to TRBJ2-1; 9 nucleotides align to TRBD1. Germline assignment: CDR1 LNHDA and CDR2 SQIVND (reference sequence). J gave up 10 bases and V 10 bases, and 14 bases lay outside the gene matches. The CDR3 covers 14 residues.

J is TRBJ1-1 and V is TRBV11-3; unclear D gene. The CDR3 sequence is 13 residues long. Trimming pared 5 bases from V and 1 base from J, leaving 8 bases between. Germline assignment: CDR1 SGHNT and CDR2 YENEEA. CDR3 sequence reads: CASSAAGNTEAFF. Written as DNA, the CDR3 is TGTGCCAGCAGCGCCGCAGGGAACACTGAAGCTTTCTTT.

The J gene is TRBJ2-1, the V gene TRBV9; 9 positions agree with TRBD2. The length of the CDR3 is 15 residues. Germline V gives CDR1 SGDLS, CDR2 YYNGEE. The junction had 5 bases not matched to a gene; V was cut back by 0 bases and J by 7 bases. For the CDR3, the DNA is TGTGCCAGCAGCGTAGTAGAGCGGGGGGAGAATGAGCAGTTCTTC. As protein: CASSVVERGENEQFF. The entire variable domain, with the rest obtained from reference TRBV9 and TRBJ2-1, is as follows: DSGVTQTPKHLITATGQRVTLRCSPRSGDLSVYWYQQSLDQGLQFLIQYYNGEERAKGNILERFSAQQFPDLHSELNLSSLELGDSALYFCASSVVERGENEQFFGPGTRLTVL.

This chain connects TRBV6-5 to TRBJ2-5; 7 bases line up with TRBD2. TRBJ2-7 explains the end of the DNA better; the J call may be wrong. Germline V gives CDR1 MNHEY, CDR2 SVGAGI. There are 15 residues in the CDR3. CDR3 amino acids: CASSRRLASGYEQYF. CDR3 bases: TGTGCCAGCAGCCGACGACTAGCTTCGGGCTACGAGCAGTACTTC.

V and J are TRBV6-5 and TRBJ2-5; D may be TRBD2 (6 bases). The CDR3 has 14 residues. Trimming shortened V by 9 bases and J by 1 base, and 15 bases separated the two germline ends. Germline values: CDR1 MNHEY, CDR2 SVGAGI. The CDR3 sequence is CASSLRGIQETQYF. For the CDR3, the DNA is TGTGCCAGTTCACTTCGGGGGATCCAAGAGACCCAGTACTTC.

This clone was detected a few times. CDR3 sequence: CAWVPAVRVTDTQYF. The CDR3 DNA reads TGTGCCTGGGTCCCGGCGGTTAGAGTCACAGATACGCAGTATTTT. The rearrangement links TRBV30 to TRBJ2-3; D unresolved. This CDR3 comprises 15 residues. CDR1 GTSNPN and CDR2 SVGIG come from the germline V gene (reference sequence). V lost 5 bases and J lost 2, with 17 bases in between.

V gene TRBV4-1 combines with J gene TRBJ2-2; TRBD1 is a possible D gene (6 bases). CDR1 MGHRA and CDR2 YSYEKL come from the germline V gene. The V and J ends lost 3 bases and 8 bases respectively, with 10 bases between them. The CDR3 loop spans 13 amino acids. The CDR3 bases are TGCGCCAGCAGCCAGTGGGGGCCTGGGGAGCTGTTTTTT. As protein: CASSQWGPGELFF.

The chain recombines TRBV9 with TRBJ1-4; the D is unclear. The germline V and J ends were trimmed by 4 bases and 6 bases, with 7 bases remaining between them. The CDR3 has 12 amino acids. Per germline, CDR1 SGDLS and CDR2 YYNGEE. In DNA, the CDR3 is TGTGCCAGCAGCCTTTCAGATGAAAAACTGTTTTTT. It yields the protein CASSLSDEKLFF. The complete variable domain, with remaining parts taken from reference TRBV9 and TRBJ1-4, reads DSGVTQTPKHLITATGQRVTLRCSPRSGDLSVYWYQQSLDQGLQFLIQYYNGEERAKGNILERFSAQQFPDLHSELNLSSLELGDSALYFCASSLSDEKLFFGSGTQLSVL.

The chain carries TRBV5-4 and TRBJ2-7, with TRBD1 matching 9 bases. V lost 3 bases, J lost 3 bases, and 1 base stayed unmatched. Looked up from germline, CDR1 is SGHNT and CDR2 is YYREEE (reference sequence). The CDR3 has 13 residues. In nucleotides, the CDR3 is TGTGCCAGCAGCTCGGGACAGGGCTACGAGCAGTACTTC. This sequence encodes CASSSGQGYEQYF.

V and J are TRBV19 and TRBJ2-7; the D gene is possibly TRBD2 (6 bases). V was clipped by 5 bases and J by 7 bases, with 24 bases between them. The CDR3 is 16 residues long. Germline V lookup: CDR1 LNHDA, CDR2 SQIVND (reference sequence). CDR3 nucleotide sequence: TGTGCCAGTAGTGCATCAACGTTGTCCCCCGGGGGAGAGCAGTACTTC. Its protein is CASSASTLSPGGEQYF. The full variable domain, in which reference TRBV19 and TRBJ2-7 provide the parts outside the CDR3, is DGGITQSPKYLFRKEGQNVTLSCEQNLNHDAMYWYRQDPGQGLRLIYYSQIVNDFQKGDIAEGYSVSREKKESFPLTVTSAQKNPTAFYLCASSASTLSPGGEQYFGPGTRLTVT.

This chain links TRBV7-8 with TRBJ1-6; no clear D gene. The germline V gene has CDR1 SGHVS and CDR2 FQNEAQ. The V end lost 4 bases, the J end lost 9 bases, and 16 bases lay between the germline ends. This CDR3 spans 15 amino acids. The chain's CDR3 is CASSSAPSVASPLHF. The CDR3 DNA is TGTGCCAGCAGCTCCGCTCCTTCAGTGGCTTCACCCCTCCACTTT.

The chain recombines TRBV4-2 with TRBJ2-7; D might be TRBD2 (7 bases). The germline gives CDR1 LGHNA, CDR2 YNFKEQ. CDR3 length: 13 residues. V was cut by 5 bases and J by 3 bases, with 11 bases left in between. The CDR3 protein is CASSAGAIYEQYF. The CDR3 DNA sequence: TGTGCCAGCAGCGCGGGGGCCATCTACGAGCAGTACTTC.

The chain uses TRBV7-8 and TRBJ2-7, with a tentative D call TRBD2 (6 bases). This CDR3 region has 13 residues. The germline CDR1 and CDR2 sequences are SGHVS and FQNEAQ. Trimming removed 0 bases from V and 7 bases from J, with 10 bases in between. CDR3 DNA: TGTGCCAGCAGCTTAGCCCGCGGAGGGGAGCAGTACTTC. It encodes CASSLARGGEQYF.

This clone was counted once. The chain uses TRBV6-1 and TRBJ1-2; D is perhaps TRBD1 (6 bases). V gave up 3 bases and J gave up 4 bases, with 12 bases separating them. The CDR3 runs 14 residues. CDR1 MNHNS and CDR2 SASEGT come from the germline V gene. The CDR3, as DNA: TGTGCCAGCAGTGAGGCAGGGGAGAGCTATGGCTACACCTTC. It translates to CASSEAGESYGYTF.

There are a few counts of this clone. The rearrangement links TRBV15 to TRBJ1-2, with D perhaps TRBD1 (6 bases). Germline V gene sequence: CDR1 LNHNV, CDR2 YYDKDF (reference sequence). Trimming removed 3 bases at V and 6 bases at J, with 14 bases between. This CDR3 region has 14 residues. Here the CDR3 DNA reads TGTGCCACCAGCAGGGCGGACAGTGGAGATGGCTACACCTTC. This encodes CATSRADSGDGYTF.

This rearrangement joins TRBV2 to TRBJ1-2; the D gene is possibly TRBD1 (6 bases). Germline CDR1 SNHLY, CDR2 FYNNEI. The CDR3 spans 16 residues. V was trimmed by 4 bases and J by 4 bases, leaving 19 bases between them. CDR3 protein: CASSVGQTINSYGYTF. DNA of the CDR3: TGTGCCAGCAGTGTAGGACAGACCATCAACTCCTATGGCTACACCTTC. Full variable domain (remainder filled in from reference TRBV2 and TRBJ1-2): EPEVTQTPSHQVTQMGQEVILRCVPISNHLYFYWYRQILGQKVEFLVSFYNNEISEKSEIFDDQFSVERPDGSNFTLKIRSTKLEDSAMYFCASSVGQTINSYGYTFGSGTRLTVV.